A single sample gave rise to the 8 T cell receptor beta chains below, sequenced in a study of blood T cell repertoires in COVID-19. Assay used: immunoSEQ multiplex PCR; TCRdb lists only in-frame clones, some missing. This sample yields approximately 330,000 clones, of which about nine tenths are seen a single time; over 9% belongs to the top ten. The sequencing sample was made of PBMCs or T cells enriched from blood (not recorded which). The source is a woman aged 25-40 years who had recovered from COVID-19.

This chain connects TRBV5-6 to TRBJ1-6, with D hard to call. The V and J ends lost 0 bases and 5 bases respectively, with 12 bases between them. The germline V gene has CDR1 SGHDT and CDR2 YYEEEE. This CDR3 spans 16 amino acids. CDR3 in DNA: TGTGCCAGCAGCTTGGATGGCCCCGTCGATAATTCACCCCTCCACTTT. Protein sequence: CASSLDGPVDNSPLHF.

V and J are TRBV28 and TRBJ1-4, with 7 bases that match TRBD1. The V segment lost 3 bases and the J segment 9 bases; nucleotides outside the gene matches: 13. The length of the CDR3 is 16 residues. Germline-derived CDR1 and CDR2 are MDHEN and SYDVKM. As DNA, the CDR3 is TGTGCCAGCAGTTTGGCGGGGACAGATCTCAGGAAAAAACTGTTTTTT. Translation gives CASSLAGTDLRKKLFF.

J is TRBJ2-1 and V is TRBV5-4; D possibly corresponds to TRBD1 (6 bases). Germline V gene sequence: CDR1 SGHNT, CDR2 YYREEE (reference sequence). V gave up 1 base and J gave up 4 bases, with 12 bases separating them. CDR3 length: 15 residues. The CDR3 reads CASSLLGALYNEQFF. As DNA, the CDR3 is TGTGCCAGCAGCTTGTTGGGGGCGCTATACAATGAGCAGTTCTTC.

This rearrangement joins TRBV4-1 to TRBJ2-3, with 12 bases matching TRBD2. Germline loops: CDR1 MGHRA, CDR2 YSYEKL. The trim removed 4 bases at V and 1 base at J, leaving 3 bases unmatched. CDR3 length: 16 amino acids. The CDR3 DNA follows: TGCGCCAGCAGCCCTCGACTAGCGGGAGGCACAGATACGCAGTATTTT. Its translation: CASSPRLAGGTDTQYF.

The rearrangement uses TRBV29-1 and TRBJ2-5, with TRBD2 identical over 8 bases. The V gene's germline CDR1 is SQVTM and CDR2 ANQGSEA. V shed 2 bases and J 0 bases; nucleotides not matched to a gene: 5. CDR3 size: 15 residues. CDR3 loop: CSVEPGGEHQETQYF. As DNA, the CDR3 is TGCAGCGTTGAACCCGGGGGGGAGCACCAAGAGACCCAGTACTTC.

The chain recombines TRBV7-2 with TRBJ2-3; 8 positions agree with TRBD2. V lost 1 base and J lost 10; bases outside the gene matches: 10. This CDR3 comprises 15 residues. Germline-derived CDR1 and CDR2 are SGHTA and FQGNSA. The CDR3 DNA sequence: TGTGCCAGCAGCTTAGGTGCGGGAGGTGGAGGTGCGCAGTATTTT. It translates to CASSLGAGGGGAQYF.

V is TRBV21-1 and J is TRBJ2-5; the D call of TRBD2 is as the table states it, not checked on the DNA. TRBV21-1 is a pseudogene. CDR3 length equals 18 residues. The CDR3 reads CASSKGRELVIVAETQYF. Here the CDR3 DNA reads TGTGCCAGCAGCAAAGGAAGGGAACTAGTAATTGTAGCGGAGACCCAGTACTTC.

This sequence joins TRBV7-2 and TRBJ1-1, with D perhaps TRBD1 (6 bases). V was cut by 6 bases and J by 5 bases, with 10 bases left in between. In germline, CDR1 is SGHTA, CDR2 FQGNSA. The CDR3 is made up of 12 amino acids. The CDR3 protein is CASSRTATEAFF. CDR3 sequence (DNA): TGTGCCAGCAGTAGGACAGCAACTGAAGCTTTCTTT.